The 18 T cell receptor beta chains below were found in one sample sequenced in a study of CD8+ T cells in alopecia areata. cDNA serving as the sequencing template came from extracted, reverse transcribed RNA. TCRdb's copy holds only in-frame clones and misses some; the assay was immunoSEQ multiplex PCR. The data contain 80,000 to 100,000 clones, roughly 42% of them seen just once; the ten biggest clones take up around 0.8%. Specimen: CD4+ T cells sorted from blood. These TCRs come from a human donor with alopecia areata.

This chain uses TRBV27 with TRBJ1-4, with D possibly TRBD1 on 6 matching bases. Germline loops: CDR1 MNHEY, CDR2 SMNVEV (reference sequence). The CDR3 runs 14 residues. The ends were cut back, 3 bases at V and 6 bases at J, with 11 bases in the middle. The CDR3 loop reads CASSFRGGYEKLFF. Written as DNA, the CDR3 is TGTGCCAGCAGTTTTAGAGGGGGTTATGAAAAACTGTTTTTT.

V gene TRBV20-1 combines with J gene TRBJ2-1; D might be TRBD2 (6 bases). This CDR3 has 10 amino acids. Trimming pared 5 bases from V and 13 bases from J, leaving 12 bases between. The germline gives CDR1 DFQATT, CDR2 SNEGSKA (reference sequence). The CDR3, as DNA: TGCAGTGCTGGGACGGGGGACCAGTTCTTC. Translated: CSAGTGDQFF.

This clone was seen ten or more times. This chain connects TRBV19 to TRBJ2-6; D is perhaps TRBD2 (6 bases). The ends were cut back, 8 bases at V and 2 bases at J, with 10 bases in the middle. Per germline, CDR1 LNHDA and CDR2 SQIVND (reference sequence). CDR3 size: 14 residues. DNA for the CDR3: TGTGCCAGTGGCCCGGGGGCTGGGGCCAACGTCCTGACTTTC. It specifies CASGPGAGANVLTF.

This clone was detected only a few times. Different DNA sequences within this sample yield the same CDR3. The gene calls are TRBV29-1 and TRBJ2-3, with D unclear. The CDR3 spans 10 residues. Germline V gene lookup returns CDR1 SQVTM and CDR2 ANQGSEA. Trimming shortened V by 4 bases and J by 6 bases, and 5 bases separated the two germline ends. DNA for the CDR3: TGCAGCGTTGCTCCCGATACGCAGTATTTT. Its protein product is CSVAPDTQYF.

This clone was observed a single time. V and J are TRBV30 and TRBJ2-7, with 7 bases lining up with TRBD1. The CDR3 sequence is 12 residues long. The V segment lost 5 bases and the J segment 5 bases; nucleotides outside the gene matches: 6. CDR1 and CDR2 from the germline V gene are GTSNPN and SVGIG (reference sequence). CDR3 loop: CAWAQGSHEQYF. The CDR3 DNA reads TGTGCCTGGGCACAGGGGTCCCACGAGCAGTACTTC.

The chain couples TRBV7-2 to TRBJ2-5, with 8 bases identical to TRBD1. The CDR3 is 15 residues long. V was clipped by 5 bases and J by 5 bases; unmatched bases: 10. Per germline, CDR1 SGHTA and CDR2 FQGNSA. The CDR3 nucleotides read TGTGCCAGCAGCCCGCAGACGGGACAGGCGGAGACCCAGTACTTC. Residues: CASSPQTGQAETQYF.

This clone was seen once. The J gene is TRBJ2-7, the V gene TRBV25-1; the D gene is possibly TRBD1 (7 bases). This CDR3 has 16 residues. V lost 2 bases and J 4 bases, leaving 18 bases between the germline ends. In germline, CDR1 is MGHDK, CDR2 SYGVNS. In nucleotides, the CDR3 is TGTGCCAGCAGTGAAACGTGGGACCCAGGGGGGTACGAGCAGTACTTC. Translating gives CASSETWDPGGYEQYF.

The chain recombines TRBV28 with TRBJ2-5; 7 nucleotides match TRBD1. V lost 4 bases to trimming and J lost 1 base; unmatched junction nucleotides: 9. The length of the CDR3 is 16 residues. The germline V gene encodes CDR1 MDHEN and CDR2 SYDVKM. CDR3 sequence reads: CASSSPGQVGQETQYF. CDR3 sequence (DNA): TGTGCCAGCAGTTCTCCCGGACAGGTGGGCCAAGAGACCCAGTACTTC.

This clone was counted only a few times. V and J are TRBV29-1 and TRBJ2-5; D possibly corresponds to TRBD2 (5 bases). There are 13 residues in the CDR3. Germline lookup yields CDR1 SQVTM and CDR2 ANQGSEA. CDR3 nucleotide sequence: TGCAGTGTAGCGTTGCGAGGGAAAGAGACCCAGTACTTC. Protein product: CSVALRGKETQYF.

This clone has more than one count but fewer than ten. The chain is built from TRBV29-1 and TRBJ2-3; D possibly corresponds to TRBD2 (5 bases). Germline V CDR1 and CDR2: SQVTM, ANQGSEA. V lost 6 bases and J 3 bases, leaving 10 bases between the germline ends. The CDR3 contains 12 residues. CDR3 DNA: TGCAGCGTCCGCGGGCCGACAGATACGCAGTATTTT. This codes for CSVRGPTDTQYF.

CDR3 in amino acids: CAWSYRGETQYF. The CDR3 nucleotides read TGTGCCTGGAGCTACAGGGGCGAGACCCAGTACTTC. The chain joins TRBV30 to TRBJ2-5; 7 bases align to TRBD1. Germline V gene lookup returns CDR1 GTSNPN and CDR2 SVGIG (reference sequence). After removal of 3 bases from V and 5 bases from J, the junction contained 3 bases not matched to a gene. This CDR3 is built from 12 residues. The whole variable domain, filled in from reference TRBV30 and TRBJ2-5, reads SQTIHQWPATLVQPVGSPLSLECTVEGTSNPNLYWYRQAAGRGLQLLFYSVGIGQISSEVPQNLSASRPQDRQFILSSKKLLLSDSGFYLCAWSYRGETQYFGPGTRLLVL.

This clone was picked up a small number of times. The rearrangement joins TRBV2 to TRBJ1-6; no clear D. The CDR3 contains 17 residues. The V gene lost 1 base and the J gene lost 0 bases, with 10 bases spanning the gap. In germline, CDR1 is SNHLY, CDR2 FYNNEI. Here the CDR3 reads CASSEVGGSSYNSPLHF. In DNA form, the CDR3 reads TGTGCCAGCAGTGAAGTAGGCGGGAGCTCCTATAATTCACCCCTCCACTTT.

The CDR3 loop reads CAWGQGPYEQYF. The DNA for the CDR3 is TGTGCCTGGGGACAGGGACCCTACGAGCAGTACTTC. The chain joins TRBV30 to TRBJ2-7, with 8 bases that match TRBD1. J lost 2 bases, V lost 5 bases, and 2 bases had no gene match. Germline V CDR1 and CDR2: GTSNPN, SVGIG (reference sequence). The CDR3 has 12 residues.

The chain links TRBV7-2 to TRBJ2-7, with 9 bases identical to TRBD1. CDR3 size: 16 residues. Trimming removed 0 bases from V and 2 bases from J; junction bases left unmatched: 5. Looked up from germline, CDR1 is SGHTA and CDR2 is FQGNSA. The CDR3 nucleotides are TGTGCCAGCAGCTTAGCTACGGGACAGGGTACCTACGAGCAGTACTTC. Translated, it gives CASSLATGQGTYEQYF.

To note about this clone: This sample includes further DNA sequences coding for the same CDR3. V is TRBV30 and J is TRBJ1-5; D remains unclear. Trimming removed 0 bases from V and 4 bases from J, with 7 bases in between. The germline gives CDR1 GTSNPN, CDR2 SVGIG (reference sequence). The CDR3 covers 13 residues. CDR3 amino acids: CAWSVGGNQPQHF. CDR3 coding DNA: TGTGCCTGGAGTGTAGGAGGGAATCAGCCCCAGCATTTT. Full variable domain (missing parts from reference TRBV30 and TRBJ1-5): SQTIHQWPATLVQPVGSPLSLECTVEGTSNPNLYWYRQAAGRGLQLLFYSVGIGQISSEVPQNLSASRPQDRQFILSSKKLLLSDSGFYLCAWSVGGNQPQHFGDGTRLSIL.

This rearrangement joins TRBV7-9 to TRBJ1-1, with D possibly matching TRBD1 (5 bases). CDR1 and CDR2 from the germline V gene are SEHNR and FQNEAQ (reference sequence). CDR3 length: 14 residues. Trimming removed 7 bases at V and 1 base at J, with 13 bases between. The CDR3 reads CASTLGVTNTEAFF. The CDR3 nucleotides read TGTGCCAGCACCCTAGGGGTGACGAACACTGAAGCTTTCTTT.

This CDR3 reads CASLSGQGRSPLHF. The CDR3 bases are TGTGCCAGCCTCTCGGGACAGGGACGATCACCCCTCCACTTT. This sequence joins TRBV28 and TRBJ1-6; TRBD1 matches 9 bases. V was pared by 8 bases and J by 10 bases, with 9 bases of the junction left unmatched. This CDR3 has 14 amino acids. The germline gives CDR1 MDHEN, CDR2 SYDVKM.

This chain links TRBV30 with TRBJ2-2; 8 nucleotides agree with TRBD2. The V gene end was trimmed by 1 base and the J gene end by 8 bases; junction bases not matched to a gene: 6. The V gene's germline CDR1 is GTSNPN and CDR2 SVGIG (reference sequence). This CDR3 has 14 residues. The CDR3, as DNA: TGTGCCTGGAGTGCATACTTAGCGGGAGGGGAGCTGTTTTTT. This gives the protein CAWSAYLAGGELFF.